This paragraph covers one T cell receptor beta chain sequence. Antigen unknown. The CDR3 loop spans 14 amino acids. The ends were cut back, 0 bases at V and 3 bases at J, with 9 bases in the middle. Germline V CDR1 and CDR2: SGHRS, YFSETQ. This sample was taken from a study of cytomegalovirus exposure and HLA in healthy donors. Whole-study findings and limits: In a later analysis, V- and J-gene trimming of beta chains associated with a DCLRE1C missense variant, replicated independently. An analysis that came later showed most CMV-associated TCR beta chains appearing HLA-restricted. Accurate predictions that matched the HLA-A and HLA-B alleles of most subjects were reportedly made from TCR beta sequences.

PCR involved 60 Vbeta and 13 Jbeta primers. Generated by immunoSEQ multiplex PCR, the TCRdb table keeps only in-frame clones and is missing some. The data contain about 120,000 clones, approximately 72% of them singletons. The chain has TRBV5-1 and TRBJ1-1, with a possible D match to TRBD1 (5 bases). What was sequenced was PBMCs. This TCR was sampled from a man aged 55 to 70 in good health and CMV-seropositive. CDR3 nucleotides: TGCGCCAGCAGCTTGGAGGACAAATACACTGAAGCTTTCTTT. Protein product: CASSLEDKYTEAFF.